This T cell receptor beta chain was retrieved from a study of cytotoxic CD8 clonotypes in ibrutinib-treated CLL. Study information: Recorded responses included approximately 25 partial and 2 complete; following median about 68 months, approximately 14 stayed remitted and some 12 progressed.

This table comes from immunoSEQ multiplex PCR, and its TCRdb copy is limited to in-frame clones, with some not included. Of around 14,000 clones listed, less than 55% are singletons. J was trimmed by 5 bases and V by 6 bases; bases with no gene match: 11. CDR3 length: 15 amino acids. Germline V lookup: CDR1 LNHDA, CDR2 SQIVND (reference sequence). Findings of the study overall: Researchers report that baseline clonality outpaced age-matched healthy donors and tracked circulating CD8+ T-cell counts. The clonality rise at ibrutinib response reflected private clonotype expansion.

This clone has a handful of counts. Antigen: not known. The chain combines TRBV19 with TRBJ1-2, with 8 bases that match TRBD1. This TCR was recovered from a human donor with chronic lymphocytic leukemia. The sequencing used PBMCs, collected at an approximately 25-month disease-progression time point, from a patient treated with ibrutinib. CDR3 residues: CASSGAGGSPYGYTF. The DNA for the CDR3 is TGTGCCAGTAGCGGGGCAGGGGGCTCACCATATGGCTACACCTTC.